Presented here are 31 T cell receptor beta chains from one specimen sequenced in a study of cytotoxic CD8 clonotypes in ibrutinib-treated CLL. Profiling relied on immunoSEQ multiplex PCR, and the TCRdb table lists in-frame clones only, not all of them. The data contain about 89,000 clones, 60% to 80% of them singletons. This specimen was PBMCs, taken after 12 months of ibrutinib treatment. Receptor source: a human donor with chronic lymphocytic leukemia.

The CDR3 DNA reads as TGTGCCAGCAATATCGACAGGGTGGGTCAGCCCCAGCATTTT. This encodes CASNIDRVGQPQHF. The chain couples TRBV6-6 to TRBJ1-5; 7 bases match TRBD1. Trimming took 7 bases from V and 6 from J; bases not matched to a gene: 9. Germline values: CDR1 MNHNY, CDR2 SVGAGI (reference sequence). The CDR3 consists of 14 residues.

This rearrangement joins TRBV25-1 to TRBJ1-2; 10 bases are a match to TRBD1. V lost 6 bases, J lost 6 bases, and 4 bases stayed unmatched. The CDR3 is 13 residues long. Germline CDR1 is MGHDK and CDR2 is SYGVNS. This chain's CDR3 is CASSRGQGNGYTF. DNA of the CDR3: TGTGCCAGCAGCCGGGGACAGGGGAATGGCTACACCTTC.

The chain joins TRBV19 to TRBJ1-1, with D tentatively TRBD1 (5 bases). V was pared by 1 base and J by 3 bases, with 15 bases between. This CDR3 region has 16 residues. Germline V gene data show CDR1 as LNHDA and CDR2 as SQIVND (reference sequence). Here the CDR3 reads CASSIVPGAEHTEAFF. In nucleotides, the CDR3 is TGTGCCAGTAGTATAGTCCCCGGGGCGGAACACACTGAAGCTTTCTTT.

The chain joins TRBV5-8 to TRBJ2-3, with 11 bases fitting TRBD2. The CDR3 contains 17 residues. Per the germline V gene, CDR1 is SGHTS and CDR2 is YDEGEE. V lost 4 bases and J lost 0; bases outside the gene matches: 7. In nucleotides, the CDR3 is TGTGCCAGCAGCGCCGGGACTAGCGGACGTAGCACAGATACGCAGTATTTT. This encodes CASSAGTSGRSTDTQYF.

The V gene is TRBV7-9, the J gene TRBJ2-5; the match to TRBD2 covers 8 bases. Germline CDR1 is SEHNR and CDR2 is FQNEAQ (reference sequence). The CDR3 runs to 13 residues. V was pared by 9 bases and J by 13 bases, with 16 bases of the junction left unmatched. CDR3 sequence: CASSLAGGRVMYF. The CDR3 DNA sequence: TGTGCCAGTTCGTTGGCGGGGGGCCGGGTGATGTACTTC.

The chain couples TRBV29-1 to TRBJ2-1, with 11 bases lining up with TRBD2. Germline V gene lookup returns CDR1 SQVTM and CDR2 ANQGSEA. The V segment lost 6 bases and the J segment 2 bases; nucleotides outside the gene matches: 9. The CDR3 sequence is 16 residues long. The CDR3, as DNA: TGCAGCGTCGGAAAACTAGCGGGGGCCACCTACAATGAGCAGTTCTTC. Protein: CSVGKLAGATYNEQFF.

The genes are TRBV7-2 and TRBJ2-7, with D perhaps TRBD1 or TRBD2 (5 bases each). The CDR3 length is 12 residues. Germline V gives CDR1 SGHTA, CDR2 FQGNSA. Trimming took off 3 bases at V and 8 bases at J, with 11 bases between the two ends. This CDR3 is CASSFGPGQQYF. The CDR3 coding sequence is TGTGCCAGCAGCTTCGGACCGGGACAGCAGTACTTC.

The V and J genes are TRBV6-6 and TRBJ1-1; D unresolved. This CDR3 spans 14 amino acids. Per the germline V gene, CDR1 is MNHNY and CDR2 is SVGAGI (reference sequence). V was cut by 4 bases and J by 1 base, with 10 bases left in between. The CDR3 DNA reads TGTGCCAGCAGTTCCGGTGGGGAGAACACTGAAGCTTTCTTT. It translates to CASSSGGENTEAFF.

On this clone itself: At the DNA level, this CDR3 is encoded by other sequences in the same sample as well. The chain combines TRBV29-1 with TRBJ2-5; TRBD1 is a possible D gene (5 bases). V was pared by 6 bases and J by 1 base, with 9 bases between. The CDR3 covers 12 residues. Per germline, CDR1 SQVTM and CDR2 ANQGSEA. The DNA of the CDR3 is TGCAGCGTAAGGCAGGGCCAAGAGACCCAGTACTTC. Protein sequence: CSVRQGQETQYF.

This clone was detected only once. The chain is built from TRBV6-5 and TRBJ2-5, with 7 bases aligning to TRBD1. V gave up 2 bases and J gave up 1 base; unmatched junction bases: 1. Germline V gene sequence: CDR1 MNHEY, CDR2 SVGAGI. The CDR3 is 14 residues long. CDR3 protein: CASSYRDSQETQYF. CDR3 bases: TGTGCCAGCAGTTACAGGGACAGCCAAGAGACCCAGTACTTC.

This clone appeared many times. V gene TRBV25-1 combines with J gene TRBJ1-5; D gene uncertain. The CDR3 loop spans 14 amino acids. The V gene's germline CDR1 is MGHDK and CDR2 SYGVNS. Trimming stripped 4 bases from V and 0 bases from J, with 7 bases between. This CDR3 is CASSAYISNQPQHF. The CDR3 DNA is TGTGCCAGCAGTGCGTATATTAGCAATCAGCCCCAGCATTTT.

The chain is built from TRBV15 and TRBJ1-3; D remains unclear. With 0 bases removed from V and 0 bases from J, the gap between germline ends came to 3 bases. This CDR3 has 14 amino acids. CDR1 is LNHNV, CDR2 YYDKDF, per germline (reference sequence). The CDR3 DNA sequence: TGTGCCACCAGCAGAGACATCTCTGGAAACACCATATATTTT. It encodes CATSRDISGNTIYF. The full variable domain, in which reference TRBV15 and TRBJ1-3 provide the parts outside the CDR3, is DAMVIQNPRYQVTQFGKPVTLSCSQTLNHNVMYWYQQKSSQAPKLLFHYYDKDFNNEADTPDNFQSRRPNTSFCFLDIRSPGLGDTAMYLCATSRDISGNTIYFGEGSWLTVV.

The chain links TRBV18 to TRBJ2-1; TRBD2 aligns across 7 bases. This CDR3 contains 14 residues. Germline V gene sequence: CDR1 KGHSH, CDR2 LQKENI. V shed 3 bases and J 10 bases; nucleotides not matched to a gene: 9. The CDR3 DNA is TGTGCCAGCTCACCCCGGGCCAGCGGGAAAGAGCAGTTCTTC. As protein: CASSPRASGKEQFF.

This clone was detected a few times. J is TRBJ1-2 and V is TRBV5-1; D perhaps matches TRBD1 (5 bases). This CDR3 is built from 14 residues. The germline V gene has CDR1 SGHRS and CDR2 YFSETQ. The V end lost 4 bases, the J end lost 2 bases, and 12 bases lay between the germline ends. The CDR3 DNA sequence: TGCGCCAGCAGCGCAACAGGCGCCAACTATGGCTACACCTTC. Protein product: CASSATGANYGYTF.

V and J are TRBV4-2 and TRBJ2-7; no reliable D call. This CDR3 contains 13 residues. Germline CDR1 is LGHNA and CDR2 is YNFKEQ. Trimming stripped 0 bases from V and 3 bases from J, with 6 bases between. The DNA of the CDR3 is TGTGCCAGCAGCCAAGATGAACGCTACGAGCAGTACTTC. It encodes CASSQDERYEQYF.

The V gene is TRBV27, the J gene TRBJ2-3, with D perhaps TRBD1 (5 bases). From germline, CDR1 is MNHEY and CDR2 SMNVEV (reference sequence). V lost 3 bases and J lost 2, with 12 bases in between. The CDR3 totals 15 residues. The DNA of the CDR3 is TGTGCCAGCAGTTTTGACAGACAAGCCACAGATACGCAGTATTTT. It codes for CASSFDRQATDTQYF.

V gene TRBV5-1 combines with J gene TRBJ2-5; D is unresolved. This CDR3 is built from 15 residues. Trimming removed 0 bases at V and 0 bases at J, with 9 bases between. Germline CDR1 is SGHRS and CDR2 is YFSETQ. This CDR3 is CASSLAPPYQETQYF. In DNA form, the CDR3 reads TGCGCCAGCAGCTTGGCCCCACCGTACCAAGAGACCCAGTACTTC. The entire variable domain, with the rest obtained from reference TRBV5-1 and TRBJ2-5, is as follows: KAGVTQTPRYLIKTRGQQVTLSCSPISGHRSVSWYQQTPGQGLQFLFEYFSETQRNKGNFPGRFSGRQFSNSRSEMNVSTLELGDSALYLCASSLAPPYQETQYFGPGTRLLVL.

The chain has TRBV11-3 and TRBJ1-2; D might be TRBD1 (6 bases). Germline assignment: CDR1 SGHNT and CDR2 YENEEA. This CDR3 has 13 amino acids. V lost 3 bases to trimming and J lost 6 bases, with 11 bases between them. DNA for the CDR3: TGTGCCAGCAGCTTTCCAGGGGAGGATGGCTACACCTTC. It specifies CASSFPGEDGYTF.

This clone has only a few counts. DNA for the CDR3: TGTGCCAGCAGCTTGGTAGGAGGGGGCCGCGGCACCGGGGAGCTGTTTTTT. Protein product: CASSLVGGGRGTGELFF. V is TRBV5-4 and J is TRBJ2-2, with D maybe TRBD1 (7 bases). In germline, CDR1 is SGHNT, CDR2 YYREEE (reference sequence). The CDR3 spans 17 residues. V lost 0 bases, J lost 4 bases, and 16 bases lay in between.

Only a few counts were recorded for this clone. CDR3 region: CASRPTHGGSYEQYF. The CDR3 coding sequence is TGTGCCAGCAGGCCTACTCACGGGGGTTCCTACGAGCAGTACTTC. The chain carries TRBV6-5 and TRBJ2-7; TRBD2 might be the D (6 bases). This CDR3 has 15 amino acids. With 6 bases removed from V and 1 base from J, the gap between germline ends came to 16 bases. Germline CDR1 MNHEY, CDR2 SVGAGI.

The chain recombines TRBV7-6 with TRBJ1-3; D is ambiguous. Germline V gene lookup returns CDR1 SGHVS and CDR2 FNYEAQ. V dropped 1 base and J dropped 4 bases, with 11 bases sitting between them. This CDR3 spans 15 amino acids. Here the CDR3 DNA reads TGTGCCAGCAGCTTAGAAGGGCGGAACGGAAACACCATATATTTT. Protein product: CASSLEGRNGNTIYF.

The gene calls are TRBV2 and TRBJ1-1; unclear D gene. Germline values: CDR1 SNHLY, CDR2 FYNNEI. The CDR3 sequence is 12 residues long. Trimming left V 6 bases short and J 7 bases short, with 12 bases between. Written as DNA, the CDR3 is TGTGCCAGCAGCTTCGGAGGGATTGAAGCTTTCTTT. Protein: CASSFGGIEAFF.

V usage is TRBV5-6 and J usage is TRBJ1-2, with TRBD1 identical over 8 bases. The junction had 6 bases not matched to a gene; V was cut back by 3 bases and J by 5 bases. This CDR3 region has 14 residues. The germline CDR1 and CDR2 sequences are SGHDT and YYEEEE. This CDR3 is CASSSLQGDYGYTF. CDR3 in DNA: TGTGCCAGCAGCTCATTACAGGGGGATTATGGCTACACCTTC.

This clone has a handful of counts. The rearrangement joins TRBV7-2 to TRBJ1-1; the match to TRBD1 covers 8 bases. J was trimmed by 1 base and V by 3 bases; bases with no gene match: 10. Germline lookup yields CDR1 SGHTA and CDR2 FQGNSA. CDR3 size: 17 residues. The CDR3 nucleotides are TGTGCCAGCAGCTTCACTGGACAGGGTGGGGCGAACACTGAAGCTTTCTTT. This gives the protein CASSFTGQGGANTEAFF.

V is TRBV5-1 and J is TRBJ2-1, with unresolved D. The germline gives CDR1 SGHRS, CDR2 YFSETQ. There are 15 residues in the CDR3. The V gene lost 2 bases and the J gene lost 9 bases, with 18 bases spanning the gap. This CDR3 is CASSLTPSREIEQFF. The CDR3, as DNA: TGCGCCAGCAGCTTAACACCCTCCAGAGAGATTGAGCAGTTCTTC.

The rearrangement uses TRBV6-4 and TRBJ2-1; the D gene could be TRBD1 or TRBD2 (5 bases each). This CDR3 is built from 15 residues. V lost 5 bases and J lost 6, with 17 bases in between. Germline V gene data show CDR1 as MRHNA and CDR2 as SNTAGT. The CDR3 sequence is CASSPDNPGRNEQFF. CDR3 nucleotides: TGTGCCAGCAGTCCCGACAACCCGGGGCGCAATGAGCAGTTCTTC.

V and J are TRBV5-5 and TRBJ2-7; the D is unclear. V dropped 3 bases and J dropped 1 base, with 11 bases sitting between them. This CDR3 comprises 14 residues. Germline V gene lookup returns CDR1 SGHKS and CDR2 YYEKEE (reference sequence). In nucleotides, the CDR3 is TGTGCCAGCAGCTCCCTGGCGGAGTCCTACGAGCAGTACTTC. Protein: CASSSLAESYEQYF.

V is TRBV7-2 and J is TRBJ2-7; TRBD1 matches 8 bases. The trim removed 4 bases at V and 6 bases at J, leaving 8 bases unmatched. Germline V gene data show CDR1 as SGHTA and CDR2 as FQGNSA. CDR3 length: 14 residues. The CDR3 region is CASSSDRVSSEQYF. In DNA, the CDR3 is TGTGCCAGCAGCTCGGACAGGGTGAGCTCCGAGCAGTACTTC. The complete variable domain, with remaining parts taken from reference TRBV7-2 and TRBJ2-7, reads GAGVSQSPSNKVTEKGKDVELRCDPISGHTALYWYRQSLGQGLEFLIYFQGNSAPDKSGLPSDRFSAERTGGSVSTLTIQRTQQEDSAVYLCASSSDRVSSEQYFGPGTRLTVT.

This rearrangement joins TRBV6-5 to TRBJ2-5; a weak D match, TRBD2 (5 bases). The V end was cut by 5 bases, the J end by 9 bases, with 16 bases between. This CDR3 has 13 residues. Germline V gives CDR1 MNHEY, CDR2 SVGAGI. The CDR3 region is CASSTRTGSSQYF. CDR3 nucleotide sequence: TGTGCCAGCAGTACGAGGACGGGATCGTCCCAGTACTTC.

This clone was counted a few times. The rearrangement joins TRBV10-3 to TRBJ2-5, with D perhaps matching TRBD2 (6 bases). The CDR3 is 12 residues long. CDR1 ENHRY and CDR2 SYGVKD come from the germline V gene. The germline V and J ends were trimmed by 5 bases and 4 bases, with 8 bases remaining between them. The CDR3 protein is CAISIGGETQYF. The CDR3 nucleotides are TGTGCCATCAGTATCGGGGGAGAGACCCAGTACTTC.

A few counts support this clone. The chain recombines TRBV19 with TRBJ1-2; 7 bases fit TRBD1. This CDR3 comprises 15 residues. Trimming cost V 7 bases and J 2 bases; bases outside gene matches: 10. Germline V gene sequence: CDR1 LNHDA, CDR2 SQIVND (reference sequence). The CDR3: CASKEQGDSNYGYTF. CDR3 bases: TGTGCCAGTAAGGAGCAGGGGGATTCGAACTATGGCTACACCTTC.